The 12 T cell receptor beta chains listed next were all sequenced from one sample in a study of neurological immune-mediated disorders. MiXCR was run by TCRdb on the 5' RACE reads, yielding one entry per CDR3 protein. The sample lists 45,000 to 55,000 distinct CDR3 sequences; around 3.3% were seen once. Sequenced sample: PBMCs. These receptors were taken from a man between 40 and 49 years old with multiple sclerosis.

This clonotype was picked up many times. The chain joins TRBV6-1 to TRBJ1-2; D is unclear. V lost 1 base and J lost 4, with 7 bases in between. CDR1 MNHNS and CDR2 SASEGT come from the germline V gene. This CDR3 comprises 13 residues. In nucleotides, the CDR3 is TGTGCCAGCAGTGAAGGGCTAGCCTATGGCTACACCTTC. It yields the protein CASSEGLAYGYTF.

Here the CDR3 reads CSVEESGTGVWEQYF. CDR3 bases: TGCAGCGTTGAAGAATCGGGGACAGGGGTTTGGGAGCAGTACTTC. The V gene is TRBV29-1, the J gene TRBJ2-7; 10 bases agree with TRBD1. CDR1 is SQVTM, CDR2 ANQGSEA, per germline. The CDR3 has 15 residues. The V gene end was trimmed by 0 bases and the J gene end by 7 bases; junction bases not matched to a gene: 9.

This clonotype was picked up many times. The V gene is TRBV20-1, the J gene TRBJ1-1; D might be TRBD1 (6 bases). Germline CDR1 reads DFQATT; CDR2 reads SNEGSKA (reference sequence). The CDR3 runs 13 residues. Trimming pared 5 bases from V and 2 bases from J, leaving 12 bases between. The CDR3 DNA reads as TGCAGTGCTTGGACAGACCGAAACACTGAAGCTTTCTTT. This codes for CSAWTDRNTEAFF.

This clonotype has ten or more counts. J is TRBJ2-2 and V is TRBV3-1; D tentatively fits TRBD1 or TRBD2 (5 bases each). CDR3 length equals 17 residues. CDR1 is LGHDT and CDR2 is YNNKEL in the germline V gene (reference sequence). Trimming cost V 3 bases and J 0 bases, with 14 bases left between them. CDR3 region: CASSQLGTVANTGELFF. The CDR3 DNA follows: TGTGCCAGCAGCCAGTTAGGGACGGTGGCGAACACCGGGGAGCTGTTTTTT.

The sample holds many counts of this clonotype. V and J are TRBV3-1 and TRBJ2-5, with 9 bases aligning to TRBD1. Germline assignment: CDR1 LGHDT and CDR2 YNNKEL (reference sequence). V gave up 4 bases and J gave up 5 bases; unmatched junction bases: 8. The CDR3 has 15 amino acids. Here the CDR3 reads CASSPWDRVGETQYF. The DNA for the CDR3 is TGTGCCAGCAGCCCCTGGGACAGGGTAGGCGAGACCCAGTACTTC.

This clonotype showed up many times. The chain joins TRBV20-1 to TRBJ1-2; 8 bases are shared with TRBD1. V was pared by 0 bases and J by 0 bases, with 9 bases of the junction left unmatched. This CDR3 is 17 amino acids long. Germline-derived CDR1 and CDR2 are DFQATT and SNEGSKA (reference sequence). CDR3 residues: CSARDLGQGPSNYGYTF. The CDR3 region has the DNA TGCAGTGCTAGAGACCTAGGACAGGGCCCTTCTAACTATGGCTACACCTTC.

This clonotype was detected many times. The chain employs TRBV3-1 and TRBJ1-4, with 7 bases that match TRBD1. CDR1 is LGHDT and CDR2 is YNNKEL in the germline V gene (reference sequence). The CDR3 has 13 residues. Trimming cost V 7 bases and J 7 bases; bases outside gene matches: 6. CDR3 in amino acids: CASNGQDAEKLFF. CDR3 sequence (DNA): TGTGCCAGCAACGGACAGGACGCTGAAAAACTGTTTTTT.

Points on this clonotype: A much larger clone sits a single nucleotide away, making a read error possible. The CDR3 end shows no conserved phenylalanine or tryptophan, and so a read error is likely. The rearrangement uses TRBV3-1 and TRBJ2-5; no reliable D call. V lost 4 bases and J 6 bases, leaving 9 bases between the germline ends. Per germline, CDR1 LGHDT and CDR2 YNNKEL (reference sequence). This CDR3 has 12 amino acids. CDR3 residues: CASSPSEQTQYI. The CDR3 DNA reads TGTGCCAGCAGCCCGTCGGAGCAGACCCAGTACATC.

This clonotype was seen at least ten times. V is TRBV4-1 and J is TRBJ1-1; unclear D gene. The V gene lost 0 bases and the J gene lost 4 bases, with 12 bases spanning the gap. The CDR3 extends over 15 amino acids. Germline V gives CDR1 MGHRA, CDR2 YSYEKL. CDR3 coding DNA: TGCGCCAGCAGCCAAGATCAAACGGCTGGCACTGAAGCTTTCTTT. Encoded protein: CASSQDQTAGTEAFF.

This clonotype was seen ten or more times. The CDR3, as DNA: TGTGCCAGCAGTTTGAAGAGACCGGGCGGCTATGGCTACACCTTC. This translates into CASSLKRPGGYGYTF. J is TRBJ1-2 and V is TRBV12-3 or TRBV12-4; D is unclear. V dropped 3 bases and J dropped 4 bases, with 15 bases sitting between them. The CDR3 is made up of 15 amino acids.

This clonotype was seen repeatedly, ten times or more. The V gene is TRBV6-6, the J gene TRBJ2-7; D remains ambiguous. Between the trimmed V and J ends, which lost 5 bases and 6 bases, there was a span of 11 bases. The germline V gene has CDR1 MNHNY and CDR2 SVGAGI (reference sequence). This CDR3 has 12 amino acids. CDR3 residues: CASSVLNSEQYF. CDR3 nucleotide sequence: TGTGCCAGCAGTGTACTAAACAGCGAGCAGTACTTC.

At least ten counts were recorded for this clonotype. The chain recombines TRBV7-9 with TRBJ2-6; D is unresolved. Trimming took off 5 bases at V and 1 base at J, with 12 bases between the two ends. Germline CDR1 reads SEHNR; CDR2 reads FQNEAQ (reference sequence). The CDR3 has 16 residues. CDR3 in DNA: TGTGCCAGCAGCCCATTCGAGAATTCTGGGGCCAACGTCCTGACTTTC. Translating gives CASSPFENSGANVLTF. The full variable domain, in which reference TRBV7-9 and TRBJ2-6 provide the parts outside the CDR3, is DTGVSQNPRHKITKRGQNVTFRCDPISEHNRLYWYRQTLGQGPEFLTYFQNEAQLEKSRLLSDRFSAERPKGSFSTLEIQRTEQGDSAMYLCASSPFENSGANVLTFGAGSRLTVL.